A single sample is the source of the 25 T cell receptor beta chains below, sequenced in a study of blood T cell repertoires in COVID-19. Repertoires were generated with immunoSEQ multiplex PCR, while TCRdb's copy carries only in-frame clones and drops some. The sample consists of 280,000 or so clones, 85% to 90% of them appearing once. Input material: peripheral blood. These TCRs come from a human donor in a cohort sampled during active COVID-19.

The chain couples TRBV5-1 to TRBJ2-5; 8 bases match TRBD2. The CDR3 is 17 amino acids. V dropped 7 bases and J dropped 4; count of bases not matched to a gene: 18. Germline V gene sequence: CDR1 SGHRS, CDR2 YFSETQ. The CDR3 is CASVKGLGELAGETQYF. The CDR3 nucleotides are TGCGCCAGCGTGAAAGGGTTGGGGGAGCTAGCGGGAGAGACCCAGTACTTC.

This clone was recorded once. The chain couples TRBV5-1 to TRBJ2-2, with 10 bases fitting TRBD2. This CDR3 is built from 16 residues. CDR1 is SGHRS and CDR2 is YFSETQ in the germline V gene. The ends lost 4 bases at V and 5 bases at J; junction bases unmatched: 8. CDR3 in DNA: TGCGCCAGCAGCGCAAGGACTAGCGGCAAGACCGGGGAGCTGTTTTTT. It codes for CASSARTSGKTGELFF.

The chain recombines TRBV19 with TRBJ1-5, with D tentatively TRBD1 (5 bases). The CDR3 is made up of 13 amino acids. Germline loops: CDR1 LNHDA, CDR2 SQIVND (reference sequence). V dropped 5 bases and J dropped 4 bases, with 9 bases sitting between them. The CDR3 spells CASSSDRNQPQHF. The CDR3 DNA follows: TGTGCCAGTAGTTCCGACAGAAATCAGCCCCAGCATTTT.

This sequence joins TRBV19 and TRBJ1-1; 8 bases agree with TRBD1. This CDR3 is 13 amino acids long. Germline trimming cut 6 bases from V and 4 bases from J; bases unmatched to any gene: 4. The germline V gene has CDR1 LNHDA and CDR2 SQIVND (reference sequence). CDR3 in DNA: TGTGCCAGTAGGGACAGGGCGGTCACTGAAGCTTTCTTT. Translation gives CASRDRAVTEAFF.

This chain uses TRBV18 with TRBJ2-3, with TRBD1 matching 8 bases. Germline trimming cut 2 bases from V and 3 bases from J; bases unmatched to any gene: 1. The CDR3 consists of 14 residues. Germline lookup yields CDR1 KGHSH and CDR2 LQKENI. CDR3 coding DNA: TGTGCCAGCTCACCAGGACAGGGTACAGATACGCAGTATTTT. This sequence encodes CASSPGQGTDTQYF. The variable domain in full, completed from reference TRBV18 and TRBJ2-3, reads NAGVMQNPRHLVRRRGQEARLRCSPMKGHSHVYWYRQLPEEGLKFMVYLQKENIIDESGMPKERFSAEFPKEGPSILRIQQVVRGDSAAYFCASSPGQGTDTQYFGPGTRLTVL.

The chain links TRBV4-1 to TRBJ2-4; TRBD1 aligns across 7 bases. The germline V gene has CDR1 MGHRA and CDR2 YSYEKL. Losses at the gene ends were 0 bases for V and 8 bases for J; bases not matched to a gene: 4. The CDR3 consists of 14 residues. The chain's CDR3 is CASSQEQGWDIQYF. The CDR3 bases are TGCGCCAGCAGCCAAGAACAGGGGTGGGACATTCAGTACTTC.

This clone was observed a handful of times. This sequence joins TRBV9 and TRBJ1-4; D is undetermined. The CDR3 totals 14 residues. V dropped 0 bases and J dropped 3 bases, with 6 bases sitting between them. CDR1 is SGDLS, CDR2 YYNGEE, per germline. Here the CDR3 reads CASSVDSSNEKLFF. The CDR3 DNA is TGTGCCAGCAGCGTAGACAGTTCTAATGAAAAACTGTTTTTT.

This chain links TRBV7-2 with TRBJ2-1; TRBD2 matches 8 bases. The germline CDR1 and CDR2 sequences are SGHTA and FQGNSA. The CDR3 is 14 residues long. Trimming cost V 5 bases and J 8 bases; bases outside gene matches: 8. For the CDR3, the DNA is TGTGCCAGCAGCCCGGGACTAGTCGGCGATGAGCAGTTCTTC. It encodes CASSPGLVGDEQFF.

The chain joins TRBV19 to TRBJ1-1, with D perhaps matching TRBD1 (5 bases). Trimming removed 2 bases at V and 0 bases at J, with 7 bases between. The germline V gene encodes CDR1 LNHDA and CDR2 SQIVND (reference sequence). This CDR3 has 14 amino acids. The CDR3 DNA reads TGTGCCAGTAGTATACCGGGGGTGAACACTGAAGCTTTCTTT. Its translation: CASSIPGVNTEAFF.

This CDR3 is CASSEATTGKWDEKLFF. The CDR3 region has the DNA TGTGCCAGCAGTGAAGCAACCACAGGGAAGTGGGATGAAAAACTGTTTTTT. The chain is built from TRBV6-1 and TRBJ1-4; D is perhaps TRBD1 (6 bases). Germline V gene lookup returns CDR1 MNHNS and CDR2 SASEGT. The ends were cut back, 0 bases at V and 6 bases at J, with 17 bases in the middle. There are 17 residues in the CDR3.

The chain employs TRBV2 and TRBJ1-2; TRBD1 aligns across 8 bases. Germline trimming cut 1 base from V and 8 bases from J; bases unmatched to any gene: 15. The CDR3 runs to 17 residues. CDR1 SNHLY and CDR2 FYNNEI come from the germline V gene. The CDR3 nucleotides read TGTGCCAGCAGTGAAGAACAGGGGGGAGGAGGTAGGGAGGGCTACACCTTC. Residues: CASSEEQGGGGREGYTF.

The rearrangement links TRBV27 to TRBJ2-1, with TRBD1 matching 7 bases. V was clipped by 3 bases and J by 0 bases; unmatched bases: 2. This CDR3 contains 15 residues. Germline values: CDR1 MNHEY, CDR2 SMNVEV (reference sequence). Here the CDR3 DNA reads TGTGCCAGCAGTTTTGAGGGGGCCTCCTACAATGAGCAGTTCTTC. This gives the protein CASSFEGASYNEQFF.

This clone was observed once. The chain recombines TRBV5-5 with TRBJ1-2; D gene uncertain. From germline, CDR1 is SGHKS and CDR2 YYEKEE (reference sequence). V lost 0 bases and J lost 3, with 12 bases in between. CDR3 length: 15 amino acids. As DNA, the CDR3 is TGTGCCAGCAGCTTGGTTCGAGTAGTGGACTATGGCTACACCTTC. This codes for CASSLVRVVDYGYTF.

V is TRBV5-1 and J is TRBJ1-1, with 8 nucleotides matching TRBD1. The CDR3 contains 14 residues. The germline gives CDR1 SGHRS, CDR2 YFSETQ. V trimming: 5 bases; J trimming: 8 bases; junction bases outside the gene matches: 11. In DNA form, the CDR3 reads TGCGCCAGCAGTGTGGGACAGGAGGGTGGCGAAGCTTTCTTT. Its translation: CASSVGQEGGEAFF.

The chain employs TRBV2 and TRBJ1-6; possibly TRBD1 for D (5 bases). Germline V gene sequence: CDR1 SNHLY, CDR2 FYNNEI. The CDR3 spans 15 residues. The V end lost 5 bases, the J end lost 7 bases, and 15 bases lay between the germline ends. The CDR3 loop reads CASSRYRGGNSPLHF. CDR3 nucleotide sequence: TGTGCCAGCAGTCGATACCGGGGGGGGAATTCACCCCTCCACTTT.

V usage is TRBV3-1 (or the pseudogene TRBV3-2) and J usage is TRBJ1-1; 9 bases are shared with TRBD1. V shed 5 bases, J shed 6 bases, and the junction held 10 bases outside the gene matches. Germline CDR1 and CDR2: LGHDT and YNNKEL (reference sequence). CDR3 length: 15 residues. DNA for the CDR3: TGTGCCAGCAGCGCTCACAGGGGGCAGGCCGCTGAAGCTTTCTTT. This translates into CASSAHRGQAAEAFF.

The chain joins TRBV2 to TRBJ2-3; D unresolved. The CDR3 consists of 14 residues. Trimming pared 6 bases from V and 2 bases from J, leaving 12 bases between. From germline, CDR1 is SNHLY and CDR2 FYNNEI. The CDR3: CASREYPPTDTQYF. In nucleotides, the CDR3 is TGTGCCAGCAGGGAGTACCCTCCCACAGATACGCAGTATTTT.

CDR3 region: CASSDLGQGFTEQYF. The CDR3 nucleotides are TGTGCCAGCAGTGATCTTGGACAGGGCTTTACCGAGCAGTACTTC. The V call is TRBV2, the J call TRBJ2-7; TRBD1 agrees at 8 bases. Germline-derived CDR1 and CDR2 are SNHLY and FYNNEI. CDR3 size: 15 residues. V lost 3 bases to trimming and J lost 6 bases; unmatched junction nucleotides: 10.

V usage is TRBV19 and J usage is TRBJ2-7; D call uncertain. The CDR3 is made up of 13 amino acids. Trimming shortened V by 5 bases and J by 4 bases, and 12 bases separated the two germline ends. Looked up from germline, CDR1 is LNHDA and CDR2 is SQIVND (reference sequence). This chain's CDR3 is CASSSQDLYEQYF. CDR3 in DNA: TGTGCCAGTAGTTCCCAGGATCTTTACGAGCAGTACTTC.

This chain joins TRBV6-5 and TRBJ1-6; unclear D gene. CDR3 length: 14 residues. V was clipped by 2 bases and J by 6 bases, with 8 bases between them. Germline CDR1 is MNHEY and CDR2 is SVGAGI. CDR3 bases: TGTGCCAGCAGTTACCGGAGCCGTAATTCACCCCTCCACTTT. Its translation: CASSYRSRNSPLHF.

The V call is TRBV29-1, the J call TRBJ2-1; TRBD1 matches 10 bases. The trim removed 8 bases at V and 6 bases at J, leaving 4 bases unmatched. Per the germline V gene, CDR1 is SQVTM and CDR2 is ANQGSEA. This CDR3 comprises 12 residues. This chain's CDR3 is CSSRTGGNEQFF. The CDR3, as DNA: TGCAGCTCTAGGACAGGGGGCAATGAGCAGTTCTTC.

The chain recombines TRBV15 with TRBJ2-5; no firm D call. The CDR3 is 14 amino acids. The V end was cut by 2 bases, the J end by 1 base, with 8 bases between. Looked up from germline, CDR1 is LNHNV and CDR2 is YYDKDF (reference sequence). The CDR3 sequence: CATSRPPSQETQYF. The CDR3 region has the DNA TGTGCCACCAGCAGACCCCCCTCCCAAGAGACCCAGTACTTC.

The rearrangement uses TRBV19 and TRBJ1-2; 7 nucleotides match TRBD1. Trimming removed 4 bases from V and 3 bases from J; junction bases left unmatched: 8. Germline V gene sequence: CDR1 LNHDA, CDR2 SQIVND (reference sequence). This CDR3 has 15 residues. CDR3 in DNA: TGTGCCAGTAGTACCCGAGGCAGGGGGGACTATGGCTACACCTTC. Its protein product is CASSTRGRGDYGYTF.

This chain links TRBV20-1 with TRBJ1-3; no clear D gene. Germline V gives CDR1 DFQATT, CDR2 SNEGSKA (reference sequence). Trimming shortened V by 5 bases and J by 4 bases, and 6 bases separated the two germline ends. The CDR3 length is 11 residues. The CDR3 DNA is TGCAGTGCTGACACAGGAAACACCATATATTTT. Its protein product is CSADTGNTIYF.

This sequence joins TRBV2 and TRBJ1-5; TRBD1 matches at 7 bases. The CDR3 loop spans 14 amino acids. V lost 2 bases to trimming and J lost 7 bases; unmatched junction nucleotides: 5. Looked up from germline, CDR1 is SNHLY and CDR2 is FYNNEI. The CDR3 spells CASSELKTGQPQHF. As DNA, the CDR3 is TGTGCCAGCAGTGAACTCAAGACAGGGCAGCCCCAGCATTTT.